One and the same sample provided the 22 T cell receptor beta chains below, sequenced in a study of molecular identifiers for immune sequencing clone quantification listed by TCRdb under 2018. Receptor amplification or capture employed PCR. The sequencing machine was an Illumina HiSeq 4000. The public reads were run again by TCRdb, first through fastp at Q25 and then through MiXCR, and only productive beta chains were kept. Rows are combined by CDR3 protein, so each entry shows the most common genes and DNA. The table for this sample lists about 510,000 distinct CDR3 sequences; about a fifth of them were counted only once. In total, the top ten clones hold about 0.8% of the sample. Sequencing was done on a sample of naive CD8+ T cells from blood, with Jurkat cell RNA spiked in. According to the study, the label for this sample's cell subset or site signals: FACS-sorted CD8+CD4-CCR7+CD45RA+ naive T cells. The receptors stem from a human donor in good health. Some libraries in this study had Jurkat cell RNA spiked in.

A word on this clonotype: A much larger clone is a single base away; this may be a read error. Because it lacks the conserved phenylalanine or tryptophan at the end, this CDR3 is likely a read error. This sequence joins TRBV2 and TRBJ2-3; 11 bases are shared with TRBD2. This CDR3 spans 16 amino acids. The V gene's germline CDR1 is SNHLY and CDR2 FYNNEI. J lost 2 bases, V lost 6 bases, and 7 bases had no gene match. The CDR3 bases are TGTGCCAGCAGGGTAACTAGCGGGGGAGACACAGATACGCAGTATCTT. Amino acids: CASRVTSGGDTDTQYL.

CDR3 sequence reads: CASSSHGTLEAFF. CDR3 sequence (DNA): TGTGCCAGCAGCTCCCACGGGACACTTGAAGCTTTCTTT. V and J are TRBV5-6 and TRBJ1-1; D may be TRBD1 (6 bases). The CDR3 length is 13 residues. Trimming took 3 bases from V and 7 from J, leaving 13 bases between them. The germline V gene has CDR1 SGHDT and CDR2 YYEEEE.

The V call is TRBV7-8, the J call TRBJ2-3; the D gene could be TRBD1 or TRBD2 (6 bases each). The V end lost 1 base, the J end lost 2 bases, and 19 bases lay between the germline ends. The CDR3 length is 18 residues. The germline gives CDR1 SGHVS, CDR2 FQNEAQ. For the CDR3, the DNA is TGTGCCAGCAGCTTAGTGGGGGCGGGGACTTTGGTCACAGATACGCAGTATTTT. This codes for CASSLVGAGTLVTDTQYF.

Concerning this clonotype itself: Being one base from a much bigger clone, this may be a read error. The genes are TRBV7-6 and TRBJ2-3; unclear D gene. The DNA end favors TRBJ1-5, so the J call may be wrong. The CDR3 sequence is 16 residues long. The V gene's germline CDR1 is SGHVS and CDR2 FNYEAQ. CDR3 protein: CASSLVGGDSTDTQHF. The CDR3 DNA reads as TGTGCCAGCAGCTTAGTGGGCGGGGATAGCACAGATACGCAGCATTTT.

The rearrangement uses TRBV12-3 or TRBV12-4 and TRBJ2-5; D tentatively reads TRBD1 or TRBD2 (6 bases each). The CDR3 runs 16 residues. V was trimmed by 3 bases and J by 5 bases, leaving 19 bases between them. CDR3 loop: CASSFLGGGSQETQYF. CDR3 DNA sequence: TGTGCCAGCAGTTTCCTCGGGGGCGGGTCTCAGGAGACCCAGTACTTC.

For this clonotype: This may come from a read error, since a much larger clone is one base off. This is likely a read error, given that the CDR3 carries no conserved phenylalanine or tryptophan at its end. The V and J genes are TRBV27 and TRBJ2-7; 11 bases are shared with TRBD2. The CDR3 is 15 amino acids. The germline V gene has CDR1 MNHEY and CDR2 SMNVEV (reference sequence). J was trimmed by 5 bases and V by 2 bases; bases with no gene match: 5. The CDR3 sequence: CASSLLAGGRNEQYL. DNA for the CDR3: TGTGCCAGCAGTTTACTAGCGGGGGGCCGGAACGAGCAGTACCTC.

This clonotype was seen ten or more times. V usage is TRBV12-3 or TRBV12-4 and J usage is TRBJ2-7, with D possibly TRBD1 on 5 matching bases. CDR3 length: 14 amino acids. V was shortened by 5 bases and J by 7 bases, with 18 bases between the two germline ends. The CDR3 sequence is CASSPTGPGGEQYF. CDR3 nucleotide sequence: TGTGCCAGCAGTCCAACAGGACCAGGTGGAGAGCAGTACTTC.

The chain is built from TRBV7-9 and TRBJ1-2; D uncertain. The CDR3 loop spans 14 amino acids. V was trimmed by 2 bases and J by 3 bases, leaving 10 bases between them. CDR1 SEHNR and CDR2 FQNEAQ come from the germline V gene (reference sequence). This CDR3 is CASSLPGIDYGYTF. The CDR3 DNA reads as TGTGCCAGCAGCTTACCGGGTATTGACTATGGCTACACCTTC.

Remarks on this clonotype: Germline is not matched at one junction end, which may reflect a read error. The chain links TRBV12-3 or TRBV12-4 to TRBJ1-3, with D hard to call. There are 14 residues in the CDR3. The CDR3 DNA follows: TGTGCCAGCAGTCCCCGGATAGATGGAAACACCGTATATTTT. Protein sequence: CASSPRIDGNTVYF.

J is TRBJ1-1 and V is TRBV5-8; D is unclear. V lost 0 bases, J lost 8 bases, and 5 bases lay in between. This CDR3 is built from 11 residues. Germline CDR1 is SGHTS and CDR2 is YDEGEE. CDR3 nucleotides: TGTGCCAGCAGCTTGGAACAGGAAGCTTTCTTT. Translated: CASSLEQEAFF.

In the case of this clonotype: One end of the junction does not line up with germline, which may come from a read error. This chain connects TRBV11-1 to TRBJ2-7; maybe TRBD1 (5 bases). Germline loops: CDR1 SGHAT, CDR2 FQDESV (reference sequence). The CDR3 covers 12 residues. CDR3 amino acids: CASSLGEYELYF. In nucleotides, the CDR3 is TGTGCCAGCAGCCTAGGGGAATACGAGCTGTACTTC.

CDR3 amino acids: CASSLTTSFRDRNQPQHF. The DNA of the CDR3 is TGCGCCAGCAGCCTCACGACCTCATTCCGGGACAGGAATCAGCCCCAGCATTTT. The rearrangement links TRBV4-1 to TRBJ1-5; 8 bases line up with TRBD1. This CDR3 comprises 18 residues. Losses at the gene ends were 4 bases for V and 4 bases for J; bases not matched to a gene: 15. CDR1 is MGHRA and CDR2 is YSYEKL in the germline V gene.

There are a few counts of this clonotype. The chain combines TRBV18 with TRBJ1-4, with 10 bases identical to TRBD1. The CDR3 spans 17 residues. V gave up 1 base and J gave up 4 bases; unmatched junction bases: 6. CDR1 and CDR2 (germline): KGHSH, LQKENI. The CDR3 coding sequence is TGTGCCAGCTCACCACGGCTTGGACAGGGGGATAATGAAAAACTGTTTTTT. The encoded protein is CASSPRLGQGDNEKLFF.

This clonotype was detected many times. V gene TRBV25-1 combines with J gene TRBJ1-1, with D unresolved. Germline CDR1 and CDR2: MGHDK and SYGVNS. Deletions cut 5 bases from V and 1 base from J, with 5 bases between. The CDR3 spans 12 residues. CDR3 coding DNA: TGTGCCAGCAGTATTGCGAACACTGAAGCTTTCTTT. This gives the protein CASSIANTEAFF.

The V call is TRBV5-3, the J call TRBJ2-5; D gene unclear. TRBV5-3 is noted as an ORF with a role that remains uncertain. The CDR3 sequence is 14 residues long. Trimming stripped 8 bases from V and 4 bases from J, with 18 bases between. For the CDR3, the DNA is TGTGCCAGCAGTACGTATCACCAAGCAGAGACCCAGTACTTC. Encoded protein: CASSTYHQAETQYF.

DNA for the CDR3: TGTGCCAGCAGTAAAACAGCGGCTGAGCAGTTCTTC. This translates into CASSKTAAEQFF. The chain couples TRBV27 to TRBJ2-1, with a tentative D call TRBD2 (5 bases). This CDR3 has 12 amino acids. The germline gives CDR1 MNHEY, CDR2 SMNVEV (reference sequence). V dropped 5 bases and J dropped 9 bases, with 11 bases sitting between them.

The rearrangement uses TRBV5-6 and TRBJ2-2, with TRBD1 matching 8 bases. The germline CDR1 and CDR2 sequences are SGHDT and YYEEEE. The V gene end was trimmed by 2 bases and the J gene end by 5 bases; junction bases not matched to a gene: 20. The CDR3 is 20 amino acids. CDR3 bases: TGTGCCAGCAGCTTAGGTGGGACAGGACCCATCACAGGACCAACCGGGGAGCTGTTTTTT. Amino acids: CASSLGGTGPITGPTGELFF.

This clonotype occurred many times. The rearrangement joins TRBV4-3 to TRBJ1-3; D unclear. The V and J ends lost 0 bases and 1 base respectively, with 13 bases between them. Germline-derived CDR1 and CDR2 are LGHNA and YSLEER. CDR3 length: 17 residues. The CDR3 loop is CASSQDFRPSSGNTIYF. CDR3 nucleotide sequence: TGCGCCAGCAGCCAAGATTTTCGGCCATCGTCTGGAAACACCATATATTTT.

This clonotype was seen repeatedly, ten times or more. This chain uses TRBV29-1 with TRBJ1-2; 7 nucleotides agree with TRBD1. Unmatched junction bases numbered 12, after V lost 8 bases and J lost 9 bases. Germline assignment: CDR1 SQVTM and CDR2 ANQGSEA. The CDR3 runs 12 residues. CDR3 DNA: TGCAGCTCCGGGACAGCCGACAGGAGCTACACCTTC. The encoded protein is CSSGTADRSYTF. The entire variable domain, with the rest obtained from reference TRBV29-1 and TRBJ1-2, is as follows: SAVISQKPSRDICQRGTSLTIQCQVDSQVTMMFWYRQQPGQSLTLIATANQGSEATYESGFVIDKFPISRPNLTFSTLTVSNMSPEDSSIYLCSSGTADRSYTFGSGTRLTVV.

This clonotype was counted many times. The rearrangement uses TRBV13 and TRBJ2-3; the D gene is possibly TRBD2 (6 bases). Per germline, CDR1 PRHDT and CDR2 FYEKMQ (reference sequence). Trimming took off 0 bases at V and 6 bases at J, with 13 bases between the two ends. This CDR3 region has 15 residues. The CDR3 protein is CASSLGTGEWDTQYF. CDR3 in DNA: TGTGCCAGCAGCTTAGGGACGGGAGAGTGGGATACGCAGTATTTT.

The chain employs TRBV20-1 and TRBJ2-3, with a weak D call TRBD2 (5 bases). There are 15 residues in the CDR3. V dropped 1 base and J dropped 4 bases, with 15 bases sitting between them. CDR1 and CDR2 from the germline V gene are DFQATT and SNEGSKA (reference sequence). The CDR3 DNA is TGCAGTGCTAGAGCCCTCGGGGATTGGGCAGATACGCAGTATTTT. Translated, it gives CSARALGDWADTQYF.

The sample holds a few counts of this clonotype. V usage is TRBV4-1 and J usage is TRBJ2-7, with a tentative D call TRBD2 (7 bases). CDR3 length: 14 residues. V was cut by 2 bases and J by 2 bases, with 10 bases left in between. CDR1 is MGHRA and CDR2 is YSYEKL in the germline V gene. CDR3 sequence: CASSQRGGPYEQYF. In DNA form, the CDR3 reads TGCGCCAGCAGCCAAAGGGGGGGACCCTACGAGCAGTACTTC.